This TCR beta chain was sequenced in a study of blood T cell repertoires in COVID-19. Only in-frame clones appear in the TCRdb table, and some are missing; sequencing was by immunoSEQ multiplex PCR. In the table there are approximately 89,000 clones, more than 70% of which are singletons. Sequences were obtained from peripheral blood. The TCR was taken from a man in his 70s with acute or convalescent COVID-19.

This CDR3 is CAWSRWAGGGVRETQYF. The CDR3 nucleotides are TGTGCCTGGAGTAGGTGGGCAGGGGGCGGTGTGAGGGAGACCCAGTACTTC. This chain connects TRBV30 to TRBJ2-5; 8 nucleotides match TRBD1. The CDR3 has 17 amino acids. Unmatched junction bases numbered 16, after V lost 2 bases and J lost 5 bases. Germline lookup yields CDR1 GTSNPN and CDR2 SVGIG (reference sequence).